These 10 T cell receptor beta chains were all obtained from the same sample, sequenced in a study of CD8 T cells in Susac syndrome. cDNA came from about 0.46 to 1 ug RNA primed by random hexamers. TCRdb reprocessed the immunoSEQ multiplex PCR reads via MiXCR and lists one record per CDR3 protein. The sample yields roughly 89,000 distinct CDR3 sequences, approximately 96% seen once. What was sequenced was CD8+ T cells from PBMCs. Receptors originate from a human donor with Susac syndrome.

The CDR3 DNA reads as TGTGCCAGCAGCCCGAACGACCTCTTTTCCTATGGCTACACCTTC. This codes for CASSPNDLFSYGYTF. The genes are TRBV6-2 or TRBV6-3 and TRBJ1-2; D ambiguous. V lost 6 bases and J 4 bases, leaving 18 bases between the germline ends. The germline V gene has CDR1 MNHEY and CDR2 SVGEGT. The CDR3 consists of 15 residues.

The chain has TRBV30 and TRBJ2-2, with D unclear. The V gene's germline CDR1 is GTSNPN and CDR2 SVGIG (reference sequence). Trimming removed 1 base from V and 7 bases from J, with 19 bases in between. The CDR3 is 16 residues long. CDR3: CAWSGTFGPLSGELFF. The CDR3 DNA sequence: TGTGCCTGGAGTGGGACCTTCGGACCCTTGAGCGGGGAGCTGTTTTTT.

The rearrangement joins TRBV30 to TRBJ2-2; D is ambiguous. V lost 0 bases, J lost 5 bases, and 4 bases lay in between. The CDR3 covers 12 residues. Germline CDR1 is GTSNPN and CDR2 is SVGIG (reference sequence). The CDR3 spells CAWSVNTGELFF. DNA for the CDR3: TGTGCCTGGAGTGTAAATACCGGGGAGCTGTTTTTT.

The chain has TRBV3-1 and TRBJ1-1; tentatively, D is TRBD1 (5 bases). V lost 2 bases and J 3 bases, leaving 7 bases between the germline ends. Germline loops: CDR1 LGHDT, CDR2 YNNKEL (reference sequence). The CDR3 length is 13 residues. The CDR3 DNA reads as TGTGCCAGCAGCCAACCAGGGTACACTGAAGCTTTCTTT. It specifies CASSQPGYTEAFF.

The J gene is TRBJ2-5, the V gene TRBV20-1; D is possibly TRBD2 (5 bases). This CDR3 comprises 14 residues. CDR1 is DFQATT, CDR2 SNEGSKA, per germline (reference sequence). The V gene lost 1 base and the J gene lost 4 bases, with 13 bases spanning the gap. CDR3 DNA sequence: TGCAGTGCTAGAGTCGAGGGTTTAGGAGAGACCCAGTACTTC. Its protein is CSARVEGLGETQYF.

The chain uses TRBV18 and TRBJ2-1, with D uncertain. Looked up from germline, CDR1 is KGHSH and CDR2 is LQKENI. The CDR3 spans 14 residues. The V gene lost 4 bases and the J gene lost 6 bases, with 13 bases spanning the gap. The CDR3 loop is CASSLSGKGNEQFF. In DNA, the CDR3 is TGTGCCAGCTCACTTAGTGGGAAGGGCAATGAGCAGTTCTTC.

The chain has TRBV5-4 and TRBJ2-5; D ambiguous. V shed 0 bases and J shed 4 bases, with 4 bases lying between them. CDR1 and CDR2 (germline): SGHNT, YYREEE (reference sequence). The CDR3 has 12 amino acids. The CDR3, as DNA: TGTGCCAGCAGCTTGGACTTAGAGACCCAGTACTTC. Amino acid sequence: CASSLDLETQYF.

V is TRBV14 and J is TRBJ1-1; D ambiguous. V gave up 2 bases and J gave up 1 base, with 5 bases separating them. CDR1 is SGHDN and CDR2 is FVKESK in the germline V gene. This CDR3 is 13 amino acids long. CDR3 region: CASSQMTNTEAFF. The CDR3, as DNA: TGTGCCAGCAGCCAAATGACGAACACTGAAGCTTTCTTT.

The J gene is TRBJ1-1, the V gene TRBV29-1; TRBD1 might be the D (6 bases). V lost 4 bases and J lost 4, with 10 bases in between. The CDR3 totals 12 residues. The germline CDR1 and CDR2 sequences are SQVTM and ANQGSEA. In nucleotides, the CDR3 is TGCAGCGTTGTAAAGGGGGGCACTGAAGCTTTCTTT. It is translated as CSVVKGGTEAFF.

The V call is TRBV28, the J call TRBJ2-5; possible D gene TRBD2, 6 bases. Deletions cut 5 bases from V and 2 bases from J, with 12 bases between. The germline CDR1 and CDR2 sequences are MDHEN and SYDVKM. The CDR3 contains 14 residues. CDR3 loop: CASSTRGGQETQYF. The CDR3 DNA follows: TGTGCCAGCAGTACGCGGGGAGGTCAAGAGACCCAGTACTTC.